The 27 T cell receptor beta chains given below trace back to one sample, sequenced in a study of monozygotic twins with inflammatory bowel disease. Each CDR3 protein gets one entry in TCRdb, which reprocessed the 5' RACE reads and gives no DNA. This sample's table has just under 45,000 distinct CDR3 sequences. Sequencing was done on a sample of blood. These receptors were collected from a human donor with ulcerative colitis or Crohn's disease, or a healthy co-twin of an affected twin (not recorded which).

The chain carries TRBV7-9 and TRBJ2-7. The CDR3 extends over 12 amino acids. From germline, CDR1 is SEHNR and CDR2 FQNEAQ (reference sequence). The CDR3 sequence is CASSPPSYEQYF.

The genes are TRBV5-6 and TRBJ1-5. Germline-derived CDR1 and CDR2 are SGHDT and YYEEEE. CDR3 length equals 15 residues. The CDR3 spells CASSLLSGDNQPQHF.

The CDR3 loop reads CATSDSNSRAGEGYTF. The chain carries TRBV24-1 and TRBJ1-2; TCRdb's D call of TRBD1 is untestable without DNA. Germline assignment: CDR1 KGHDR and CDR2 SFDVKD. This CDR3 spans 16 amino acids.

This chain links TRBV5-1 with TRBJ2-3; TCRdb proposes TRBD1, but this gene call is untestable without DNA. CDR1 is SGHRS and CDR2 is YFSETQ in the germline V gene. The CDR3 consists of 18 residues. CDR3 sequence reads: CASSLRGGTSTSTDTQYF.

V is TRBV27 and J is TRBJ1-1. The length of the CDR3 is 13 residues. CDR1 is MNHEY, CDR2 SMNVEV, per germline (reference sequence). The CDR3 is CASSLRISTEAFF.

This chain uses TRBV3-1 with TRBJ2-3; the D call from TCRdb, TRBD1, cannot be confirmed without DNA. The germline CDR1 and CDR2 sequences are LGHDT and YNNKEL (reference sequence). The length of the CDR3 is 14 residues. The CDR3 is CASSSGTGQGTQYF.

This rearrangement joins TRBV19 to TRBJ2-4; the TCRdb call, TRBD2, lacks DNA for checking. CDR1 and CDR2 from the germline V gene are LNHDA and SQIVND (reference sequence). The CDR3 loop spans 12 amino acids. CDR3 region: CASMGTTNIQYF.

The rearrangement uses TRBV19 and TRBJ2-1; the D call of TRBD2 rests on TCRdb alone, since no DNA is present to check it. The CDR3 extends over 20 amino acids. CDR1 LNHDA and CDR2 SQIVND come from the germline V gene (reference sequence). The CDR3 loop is CASSIGTSGSLYHSYNEQFF.

CDR3 in amino acids: CASSGGLNTGELFF. This chain links TRBV25-1 with TRBJ2-2. CDR1 is MGHDK and CDR2 is SYGVNS in the germline V gene. The CDR3 spans 14 residues.

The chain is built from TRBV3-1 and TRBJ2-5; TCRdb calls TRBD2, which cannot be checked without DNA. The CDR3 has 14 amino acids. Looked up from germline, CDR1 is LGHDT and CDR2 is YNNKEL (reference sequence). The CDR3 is CASSQAEGQETQYF.

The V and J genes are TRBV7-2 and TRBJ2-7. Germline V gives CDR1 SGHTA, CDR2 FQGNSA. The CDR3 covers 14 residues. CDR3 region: CASSFGQSSYEQYF.

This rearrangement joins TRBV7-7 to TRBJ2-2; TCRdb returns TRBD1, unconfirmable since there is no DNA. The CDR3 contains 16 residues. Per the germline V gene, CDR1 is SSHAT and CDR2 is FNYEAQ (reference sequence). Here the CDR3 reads CASSSSGGANTGELFF.

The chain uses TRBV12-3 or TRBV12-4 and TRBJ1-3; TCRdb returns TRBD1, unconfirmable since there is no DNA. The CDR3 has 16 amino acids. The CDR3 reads CASSFTTGNFGNTIYF.

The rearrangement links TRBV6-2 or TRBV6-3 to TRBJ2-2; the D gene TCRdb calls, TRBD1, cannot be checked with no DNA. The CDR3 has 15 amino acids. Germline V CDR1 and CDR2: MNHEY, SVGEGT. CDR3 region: CASSAGDWEAGELFF.

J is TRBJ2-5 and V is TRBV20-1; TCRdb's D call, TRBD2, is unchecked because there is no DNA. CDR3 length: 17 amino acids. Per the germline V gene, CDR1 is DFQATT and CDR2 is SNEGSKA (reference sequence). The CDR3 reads CSAGTSGVSFLGETQYF.

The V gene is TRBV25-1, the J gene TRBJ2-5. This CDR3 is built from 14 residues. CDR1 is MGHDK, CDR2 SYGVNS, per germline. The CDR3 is CASSAPTRPETQYF.

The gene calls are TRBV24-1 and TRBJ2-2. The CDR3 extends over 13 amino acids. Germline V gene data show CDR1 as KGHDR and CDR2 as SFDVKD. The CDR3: CATSGQNTGELFF.

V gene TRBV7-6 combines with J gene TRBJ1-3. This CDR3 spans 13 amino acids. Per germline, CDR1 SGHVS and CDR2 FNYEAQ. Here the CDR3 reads CASSLASGNTIYF.

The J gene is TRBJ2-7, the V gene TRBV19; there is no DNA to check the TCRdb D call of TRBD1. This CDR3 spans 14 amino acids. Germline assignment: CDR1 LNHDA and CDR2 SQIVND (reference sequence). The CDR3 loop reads CASSSRTGTYEQYF.

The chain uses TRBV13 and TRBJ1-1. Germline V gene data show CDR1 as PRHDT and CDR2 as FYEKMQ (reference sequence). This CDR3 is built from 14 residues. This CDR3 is CASSLNPVNTEAFF.

The CDR3 spells CASSPGTGDVSYGYTF. The chain carries TRBV18 and TRBJ1-2; TCRdb designates TRBD1, a call that cannot be tested without DNA. The CDR3 sequence is 16 residues long. CDR1 KGHSH and CDR2 LQKENI come from the germline V gene.

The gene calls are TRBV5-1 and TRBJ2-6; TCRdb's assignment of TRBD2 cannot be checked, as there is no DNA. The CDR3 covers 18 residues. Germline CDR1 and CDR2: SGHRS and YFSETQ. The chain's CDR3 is CASSLKSGASSGANVLTF.

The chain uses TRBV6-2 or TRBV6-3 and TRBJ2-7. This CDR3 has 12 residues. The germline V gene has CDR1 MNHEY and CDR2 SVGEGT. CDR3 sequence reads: CASSPEIYEQYF.

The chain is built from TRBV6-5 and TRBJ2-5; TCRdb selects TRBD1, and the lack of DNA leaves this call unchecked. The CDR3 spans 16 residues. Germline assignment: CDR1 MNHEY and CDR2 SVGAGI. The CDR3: CASSYSSGGLGKTQYF.

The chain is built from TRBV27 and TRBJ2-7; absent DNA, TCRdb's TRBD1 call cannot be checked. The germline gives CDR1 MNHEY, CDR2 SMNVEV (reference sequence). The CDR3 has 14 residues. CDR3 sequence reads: CASSPSTGSVEQYF.

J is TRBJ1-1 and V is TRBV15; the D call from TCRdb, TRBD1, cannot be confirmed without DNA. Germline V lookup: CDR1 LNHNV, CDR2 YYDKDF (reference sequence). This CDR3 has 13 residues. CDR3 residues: CATSSGVITEAFF.

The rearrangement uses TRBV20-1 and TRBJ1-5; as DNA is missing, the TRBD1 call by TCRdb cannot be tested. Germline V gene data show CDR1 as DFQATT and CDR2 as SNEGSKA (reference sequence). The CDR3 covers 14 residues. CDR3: CSARSQGFNQPQHF.